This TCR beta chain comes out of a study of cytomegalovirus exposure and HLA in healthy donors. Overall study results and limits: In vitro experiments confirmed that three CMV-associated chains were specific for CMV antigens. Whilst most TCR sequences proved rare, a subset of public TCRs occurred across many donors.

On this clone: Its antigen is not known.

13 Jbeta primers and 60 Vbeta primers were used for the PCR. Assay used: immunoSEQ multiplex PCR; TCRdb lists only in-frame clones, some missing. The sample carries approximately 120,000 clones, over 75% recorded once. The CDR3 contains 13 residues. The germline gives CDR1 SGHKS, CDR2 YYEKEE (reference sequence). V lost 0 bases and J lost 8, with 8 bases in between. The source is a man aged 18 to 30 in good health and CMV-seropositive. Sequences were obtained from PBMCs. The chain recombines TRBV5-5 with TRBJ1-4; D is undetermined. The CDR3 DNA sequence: TGTGCCAGCAGCTTGGCCTTGTCGGAAAAACTGTTTTTT. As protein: CASSLALSEKLFF.